This T cell receptor beta chain was documented in a study of cytomegalovirus exposure and HLA in healthy donors. The CDR3 is 16 residues long. Germline CDR1 reads SGHRS; CDR2 reads YFSETQ. After removal of 1 base from V and 4 bases from J, the junction contained 9 bases not matched to a gene. Profiled with immunoSEQ multiplex PCR; TCRdb holds only in-frame clones, not every one. The table includes 100,000 or so clones, approximately 94% detected once. This sequence joins TRBV5-1 and TRBJ2-3; TRBD1 aligns across 7 bases. The receptor comes from a woman under 30 in good health and CMV-seronegative. Material for sequencing was PBMCs. The CDR3 loop reads CASSLLTGEGADTQYF. The CDR3 region has the DNA TGCGCCAGCAGCTTGCTTACAGGGGAAGGCGCAGATACGCAGTATTTT.